Shown below are 27 T cell receptor beta chains from a single sample sequenced in a study of T cell responses to AZD1222 COVID-19 vaccine. Generated by immunoSEQ multiplex PCR, the TCRdb table keeps only in-frame clones and is missing some. This sample yields about 110,000 clones, of which roughly 89% are seen a single time; 2% to 2.5% belongs to the top ten. This sample comprised peripheral blood, obtained 28 days after the second AZD1222 dose. The receptor source for this set is an adult who received the AZD1222 COVID-19 vaccine.

The gene calls are TRBV27 and TRBJ1-5; possibly TRBD1 for D (5 bases). V lost 9 bases and J 1 base, leaving 22 bases between the germline ends. The CDR3 covers 17 residues. Looked up from germline, CDR1 is MNHEY and CDR2 is SMNVEV (reference sequence). CDR3 amino acids: CASGTARSSGSNQPQHF. The CDR3 DNA reads as TGTGCCAGTGGGACCGCTAGGTCCAGTGGGAGCAATCAGCCCCAGCATTTT.

Only a few counts were recorded for this clone. The V call is TRBV12-3 or TRBV12-4, the J call TRBJ1-1, with D uncertain. The CDR3 contains 11 residues. V was pared by 3 bases and J by 8 bases, with 7 bases between. The CDR3 nucleotides read TGTGCCAGCAGTTTCATGGACGAAGCTTTCTTT. Protein: CASSFMDEAFF.

V gene TRBV19 combines with J gene TRBJ1-2; a weak D match, TRBD1 (5 bases). This CDR3 contains 16 residues. CDR1 is LNHDA and CDR2 is SQIVND in the germline V gene (reference sequence). The V gene lost 10 bases and the J gene lost 0 bases, with 21 bases spanning the gap. The CDR3 nucleotides are TGTGCCACTAATACGGGACGACGACCCGCTAACTATGGCTACACCTTC. It is translated as CATNTGRRPANYGYTF.

The chain combines TRBV9 with TRBJ1-1, with no clear D. The CDR3 length is 15 residues. CDR1 SGDLS and CDR2 YYNGEE come from the germline V gene. Trimming stripped 0 bases from V and 3 bases from J, with 12 bases between. The CDR3 DNA follows: TGTGCCAGCAGCGTAGAGGGCATGGGATACACTGAAGCTTTCTTT. Translation gives CASSVEGMGYTEAFF.

J is TRBJ2-2 and V is TRBV11-2, with unresolved D. Deletions cut 1 base from V and 6 bases from J, with 12 bases between. The CDR3 has 15 amino acids. Per germline, CDR1 SGHAT and CDR2 FQNNGV. CDR3 in DNA: TGTGCCAGCAGCTTAGCTTTTTTCGGGTCCGGGGAGCTGTTTTTT. This codes for CASSLAFFGSGELFF.

The V gene is TRBV5-1, the J gene TRBJ2-2, with D perhaps matching TRBD2 (5 bases). The CDR3 is made up of 16 amino acids. Trimming shortened V by 5 bases and J by 2 bases, and 16 bases separated the two germline ends. Germline CDR1 reads SGHRS; CDR2 reads YFSETQ. The CDR3 DNA reads as TGCGCCAGCAGGTGGCCCGGAGGCGTTAACACCGGGGAGCTGTTTTTT. Protein: CASRWPGGVNTGELFF.

J is TRBJ2-3 and V is TRBV12-3 or TRBV12-4; D uncertain. V lost 10 bases, J lost 8 bases, and 19 bases lay in between. The CDR3 extends over 13 amino acids. CDR3 region: CANSDRFVGTQYF. The DNA for the CDR3 is TGTGCCAACTCGGACCGCTTTGTGGGTACGCAGTATTTT.

This chain connects TRBV19 to TRBJ1-1; the match to TRBD1 covers 7 bases. In germline, CDR1 is LNHDA, CDR2 SQIVND (reference sequence). This CDR3 is built from 18 residues. V shed 7 bases, J shed 1 base, and the junction held 18 bases outside the gene matches. CDR3 region: CASTTLWVVGTENTEAFF. The CDR3 coding sequence is TGTGCCAGTACCACATTATGGGTTGTTGGGACAGAGAACACTGAAGCTTTCTTT.

In its sample, this clone was seen a few times. The chain couples TRBV5-1 to TRBJ1-1; weak D call: TRBD1 (6 bases). V was cut by 3 bases and J by 0 bases, with 24 bases left in between. From germline, CDR1 is SGHRS and CDR2 YFSETQ. This CDR3 has 19 residues. The CDR3 reads CASSSLGVAGDIVNTEAFF. CDR3 coding DNA: TGCGCCAGCAGCTCGCTTGGGGTGGCAGGGGATATTGTGAACACTGAAGCTTTCTTT.

The chain employs TRBV29-1 and TRBJ1-2; D is uncertain. V was clipped by 6 bases and J by 8 bases, with 16 bases between them. The CDR3 length is 12 residues. Germline assignment: CDR1 SQVTM and CDR2 ANQGSEA. In DNA, the CDR3 is TGCAGCGTCATCGAGGGTTCTGGGGGCTACACCTTC. Protein: CSVIEGSGGYTF.

The V and J genes are TRBV7-2 and TRBJ2-2, with D perhaps matching TRBD2 (5 bases). The V and J ends lost 2 bases and 3 bases respectively, with 7 bases between them. The germline gives CDR1 SGHTA, CDR2 FQGNSA. This CDR3 has 14 amino acids. In nucleotides, the CDR3 is TGTGCCAGCAGCTTACGGCGGGACACCGGGGAGCTGTTTTTT. Translated, it gives CASSLRRDTGELFF.

The chain employs TRBV10-2 and TRBJ2-5, with TRBD2 identical over 11 bases. After removal of 4 bases from V and 5 bases from J, the junction contained 12 bases not matched to a gene. The CDR3 is 17 residues long. CDR1 is WSHSY and CDR2 is SAAADI in the germline V gene. CDR3 sequence: CASSVIAGGPTTETQYF. The CDR3 DNA is TGCGCCAGCAGTGTAATAGCGGGGGGGCCCACGACGGAGACCCAGTACTTC.

The chain links TRBV9 to TRBJ1-1; D not resolved. Germline values: CDR1 SGDLS, CDR2 YYNGEE. V was clipped by 0 bases and J by 1 base, with 4 bases between them. The CDR3 covers 13 residues. The CDR3 loop reads CASSVVTNTEAFF. CDR3 nucleotide sequence: TGTGCCAGCAGCGTAGTTACGAACACTGAAGCTTTCTTT.

The chain couples TRBV30 to TRBJ2-7, with D unclear. The length of the CDR3 is 14 residues. Germline lookup yields CDR1 GTSNPN and CDR2 SVGIG (reference sequence). V lost 0 bases and J lost 0, with 9 bases in between. CDR3 coding DNA: TGTGCCTGGAGTGTACTGAGGAGCTCCTACGAGCAGTACTTC. Residues: CAWSVLRSSYEQYF.

A single count supports this clone. The chain employs TRBV28 and TRBJ2-7, with TRBD1 as a possible D gene (6 bases). Germline loops: CDR1 MDHEN, CDR2 SYDVKM. This CDR3 is built from 12 residues. V lost 6 bases and J lost 7, with 13 bases in between. In nucleotides, the CDR3 is TGTGCCAGCAGCTCCCTAAGGGGGGAGCAGTACTTC. This codes for CASSSLRGEQYF.

This chain uses TRBV5-6 with TRBJ2-5, with 11 bases identical to TRBD1. After removal of 6 bases from V and 2 bases from J, the junction contained 18 bases not matched to a gene. The CDR3 totals 19 residues. Germline CDR1 SGHDT, CDR2 YYEEEE. The CDR3 DNA reads TGTGCCAGCACCGCAGCAGGTCGGATAGGGACAGGGGGTCAAGAGACCCAGTACTTC. Protein sequence: CASTAAGRIGTGGQETQYF.

The rearrangement joins TRBV5-4 to TRBJ2-3; 7 bases align to TRBD1. Germline-derived CDR1 and CDR2 are SGHNT and YYREEE (reference sequence). CDR3 length: 14 amino acids. After removal of 10 bases from V and 2 bases from J, the junction contained 10 bases not matched to a gene. The CDR3 DNA follows: TGTGCCGTGTCCGGGACAGCTATCACAGATACGCAGTATTTT. Its translation: CAVSGTAITDTQYF.

This chain links TRBV4-1 with TRBJ1-1, with D perhaps matching TRBD1 (6 bases). The CDR3 contains 14 residues. Trimming left V 1 base short and J 5 bases short, with 11 bases between. Germline-derived CDR1 and CDR2 are MGHRA and YSYEKL. The CDR3 loop is CASSQVNQGTEAFF. The DNA of the CDR3 is TGCGCCAGCAGCCAAGTCAACCAGGGGACTGAAGCTTTCTTT.

The chain couples TRBV27 to TRBJ1-6; TRBD1 matches at 8 bases. After removal of 7 bases from V and 2 bases from J, the junction contained 7 bases not matched to a gene. The germline gives CDR1 MNHEY, CDR2 SMNVEV (reference sequence). This CDR3 region has 16 residues. CDR3 region: CASTDRGSPYNSPLHF. CDR3 coding DNA: TGTGCCAGCACCGACAGGGGCTCACCCTATAATTCACCCCTCCACTTT.

The gene calls are TRBV10-1 and TRBJ1-2, with no clear D. V lost 3 bases, J lost 5 bases, and 7 bases lay in between. Germline CDR1 reads WNHNN; CDR2 reads SYGVQD (reference sequence). This CDR3 comprises 12 residues. The chain's CDR3 is CASSDVNYGYTF. Here the CDR3 DNA reads TGCGCCAGCAGTGACGTTAATTATGGCTACACCTTC.

This sequence joins TRBV27 and TRBJ2-5, with TRBD2 matching 11 bases. The germline V gene has CDR1 MNHEY and CDR2 SMNVEV (reference sequence). After removal of 5 bases from V and 2 bases from J, the junction contained 4 bases not matched to a gene. This CDR3 spans 15 amino acids. CDR3 amino acids: CASSTTSGDQETQYF. The CDR3 bases are TGTGCCAGCAGTACGACTAGCGGGGATCAAGAGACCCAGTACTTC.

The chain employs TRBV4-1 and TRBJ2-1, with TRBD2 identical over 9 bases. The CDR3 is 15 amino acids. Losses at the gene ends were 4 bases for V and 3 bases for J; bases not matched to a gene: 4. Germline CDR1 is MGHRA and CDR2 is YSYEKL. The DNA for the CDR3 is TGCGCCAGCAGCCCCGGGACTAGCTTCTACAATGAGCAGTTCTTC. Protein sequence: CASSPGTSFYNEQFF.

The V call is TRBV6-5, the J call TRBJ2-7; D is unresolved. Germline V gene data show CDR1 as MNHEY and CDR2 as SVGAGI. The ends were cut back, 6 bases at V and 2 bases at J, with 14 bases in the middle. The CDR3 is made up of 14 amino acids. CDR3 nucleotide sequence: TGTGCCAGCAGCCTGCTGGGCGGCACCTACGAGCAGTACTTC. It codes for CASSLLGGTYEQYF.

This clone appeared a single time. The chain joins TRBV13 to TRBJ1-4, with D possibly being TRBD1 (5 bases). The CDR3 spans 15 residues. Trimming removed 2 bases from V and 3 bases from J, with 10 bases in between. The germline V gene has CDR1 PRHDT and CDR2 FYEKMQ (reference sequence). The CDR3 is CASSLYQGPNEKLFF. The CDR3 DNA sequence: TGTGCCAGCAGCTTATATCAGGGACCTAATGAAAAACTGTTTTTT.

The V gene is TRBV5-1, the J gene TRBJ2-5; the match to TRBD1 covers 7 bases. Germline-derived CDR1 and CDR2 are SGHRS and YFSETQ. After removal of 2 bases from V and 7 bases from J, the junction contained 5 bases not matched to a gene. The CDR3 loop spans 13 amino acids. The CDR3 loop reads CASSFRDRGTQYF. CDR3 bases: TGCGCCAGCAGCTTCCGGGACAGAGGGACCCAGTACTTC.

The chain joins TRBV5-4 to TRBJ1-1, with 10 bases matching TRBD1. This CDR3 contains 14 residues. Looked up from germline, CDR1 is SGHNT and CDR2 is YYREEE (reference sequence). The ends lost 4 bases at V and 2 bases at J; junction bases unmatched: 2. The CDR3, as DNA: TGTGCCAGCAGCGGGGACAGGGGTAACACTGAAGCTTTCTTT. Translated: CASSGDRGNTEAFF.

The rearrangement links TRBV3-1 (or the pseudogene TRBV3-2) to TRBJ1-1, with unresolved D. The length of the CDR3 is 12 residues. Trimming cost V 3 bases and J 3 bases, with 5 bases left between them. Per the germline V gene, CDR1 is LGHDT and CDR2 is YNNKEL (reference sequence). CDR3: CASSQFHTEAFF. The CDR3 nucleotides are TGTGCCAGCAGCCAGTTCCACACTGAAGCTTTCTTT.